One and the same sample provided the 20 T cell receptor beta chains below, sequenced in a study of regulatory T cells in long-lasting Graves disease. TCR beta libraries were built with iRepertoire HTBI primers and Arm-PCR of CDR3 regions. One entry per CDR3 protein, called by TCRdb with MiXCR from the multiplex PCR reads. The table shows a few hundred thousand distinct CDR3 sequences, with around 15% occurring only once. Noted time point: newly diagnosed GD, antithyroid drugs for less than 3 months. PBMC RNA was the source of the TCR library. The sample also formed part of further work on T cells in Graves' hyperthyroidism and ophthalmopathy.

The sequences come from peripheral blood mononuclear cells (PBMCs), collected at new diagnosis, from a patient treated with antithyroid drugs. The receptors were gathered from a woman aged 18-29 years with Graves disease.

The chain uses TRBV18 and TRBJ2-1; 7 bases agree with TRBD2. The CDR3 loop spans 14 amino acids. Germline CDR1 reads KGHSH; CDR2 reads LQKENI. V was clipped by 5 bases and J by 2 bases; unmatched bases: 3. CDR3 in amino acids: CASSTSVPYNEQFF. CDR3 DNA sequence: TGTGCCAGCTCAACTAGCGTACCCTACAATGAGCAGTTCTTC. Drawing the rest from reference TRBV18 and TRBJ2-1, the complete variable domain is NAGVMQNPRHLVRRRGQEARLRCSPMKGHSHVYWYRQLPEEGLKFMVYLQKENIIDESGMPKERFSAEFPKEGPSILRIQQVVRGDSAAYFCASSTSVPYNEQFFGPGTRLTVL.

The table lists this clonotype with many counts. This chain links TRBV20-1 with TRBJ2-7; D may be TRBD1 (6 bases). Trimming shortened V by 3 bases and J by 3 bases, and 12 bases separated the two germline ends. This CDR3 comprises 13 residues. Germline values: CDR1 DFQATT, CDR2 SNEGSKA (reference sequence). The CDR3 DNA sequence: TGCAGTGCTAGGGACAGTGGGCACTACGAGCAGTACTTC. Residues: CSARDSGHYEQYF.

This clonotype was seen at least ten times. The chain employs TRBV7-9 and TRBJ2-7; the D is unclear. V was cut by 1 base and J by 2 bases, with 9 bases left in between. This CDR3 contains 14 residues. Germline assignment: CDR1 SEHNR and CDR2 FQNEAQ (reference sequence). The CDR3 region is CASSLGQETYEQYF. In nucleotides, the CDR3 is TGTGCCAGCAGCTTAGGTCAGGAAACCTACGAGCAGTACTTC.

This clonotype showed up many times. The V and J genes are TRBV12-3 or TRBV12-4 and TRBJ2-7; no clear D. The CDR3 loop spans 15 amino acids. The V end was cut by 3 bases, the J end by 0 bases, with 12 bases between. The CDR3 loop reads CASSLQEMNSYEQYF. The CDR3 bases are TGTGCCAGCAGTTTGCAGGAGATGAACTCCTACGAGCAGTACTTC.

A word on this clonotype: Possible read error: a much larger clone is one base away. The CDR3 end shows no conserved phenylalanine or tryptophan, and so a read error is likely. J is TRBJ1-1 and V is TRBV7-8; D unclear. Trimming shortened V by 5 bases and J by 2 bases, and 9 bases separated the two germline ends. Looked up from germline, CDR1 is SGHVS and CDR2 is FQNEAQ. The CDR3 covers 13 residues. The CDR3 bases are TGTGCCAGCAGCCAGAAGAGCAACACTGAAGCTTTCTTG. Amino acid sequence: CASSQKSNTEAFL.

This clonotype was seen a single time. The chain uses TRBV6-2 or TRBV6-3 and TRBJ2-2; the match to TRBD2 covers 13 bases. The length of the CDR3 is 17 residues. CDR1 is MNHEY and CDR2 is SVGEGT in the germline V gene. Trimming cost V 0 bases and J 4 bases; bases outside gene matches: 2. The CDR3 is CASSYSRTSGSTGELFF. The CDR3, as DNA: TGTGCCAGCAGTTACTCCCGGACTAGCGGGAGCACCGGGGAGCTGTTTTTT.

Many counts were recorded for this clonotype. The chain has TRBV12-3 or TRBV12-4 and TRBJ2-7; TRBD1 agrees at 8 bases. The CDR3 is 14 residues long. J lost 0 bases, V lost 6 bases, and 4 bases had no gene match. The CDR3 DNA reads as TGTGCCAGCAGGCGGACAGGGTCCTCCTACGAGCAGTACTTC. Translation gives CASRRTGSSYEQYF.

The rearrangement links TRBV9 to TRBJ1-2; TRBD1 agrees at 9 bases. Per the germline V gene, CDR1 is SGDLS and CDR2 is YYNGEE. The CDR3 runs 15 residues. V was clipped by 0 bases and J by 0 bases; unmatched bases: 0. CDR3 nucleotide sequence: TGTGCCAGCAGCGTAGGGACAGGGGCTAACTATGGCTACACCTTC. Amino acid sequence: CASSVGTGANYGYTF.

This clonotype has at least ten counts. The chain links TRBV29-1 to TRBJ2-1; D tentatively fits TRBD1 or TRBD2 (6 bases each). Germline-derived CDR1 and CDR2 are SQVTM and ANQGSEA. V lost 4 bases to trimming and J lost 1 base, with 8 bases between them. The CDR3 runs to 13 residues. The CDR3 sequence is CSVAGASYNEQFF. CDR3 bases: TGCAGCGTTGCGGGGGCGTCCTACAATGAGCAGTTCTTC.

This clonotype was picked up many times. This rearrangement joins TRBV6-1 to TRBJ2-7; D unclear. CDR3 length equals 13 residues. Trimming shortened V by 1 base and J by 12 bases, and 16 bases separated the two germline ends. Germline V CDR1 and CDR2: MNHNS, SASEGT. CDR3 sequence: CASSEEVSLSTYF. CDR3 nucleotide sequence: TGTGCCAGCAGTGAAGAGGTCAGCCTATCAACGTACTTC.

In this sample, this clonotype turned up a few times. The DNA for the CDR3 is TGTGCCAGCAGTTTAAGACAGGGACTAGCGGGAGCGAACACCGGGGAGCTGTTTTTT. It translates to CASSLRQGLAGANTGELFF. The chain has TRBV12-3 or TRBV12-4 and TRBJ2-2; 14 positions agree with TRBD2. The V gene end was trimmed by 2 bases and the J gene end by 0 bases; junction bases not matched to a gene: 5. CDR3 length: 19 residues.

This clonotype was observed many times. The chain uses TRBV27 and TRBJ2-1, with 12 bases lining up with TRBD2. CDR1 is MNHEY, CDR2 SMNVEV, per germline (reference sequence). J gave up 5 bases and V 6 bases, and 14 bases lay outside the gene matches. The CDR3 sequence is 18 residues long. CDR3 nucleotides: TGTGCCAGCAGCCGCGATAGAGCAACTAGCGGGAGGAACAATGAGCAGTTCTTC. Protein: CASSRDRATSGRNNEQFF.

The J gene is TRBJ2-1, the V gene TRBV4-1, with 8 bases matching TRBD2. The CDR3 is made up of 16 amino acids. Germline CDR1 MGHRA, CDR2 YSYEKL. J lost 4 bases, V lost 5 bases, and 10 bases had no gene match. The DNA of the CDR3 is TGCGCCAGCAGCTCAGGGCCGGGACTAGGGTACAATGAGCAGTTCTTC. Protein sequence: CASSSGPGLGYNEQFF.

In this sample, this clonotype turned up a few times. The chain recombines TRBV4-3 with TRBJ1-5; D is unclear. The CDR3 is made up of 15 amino acids. V was trimmed by 0 bases and J by 1 base, leaving 7 bases between them. Germline V lookup: CDR1 LGHNA, CDR2 YSLEER. CDR3: CASSQDLASNQPQHF. The DNA of the CDR3 is TGCGCCAGCAGCCAAGACTTGGCGAGCAATCAGCCCCAGCATTTT.

In this sample, this clonotype turned up many times. V is TRBV2 and J is TRBJ2-5; D may be TRBD1 (6 bases). Germline V gene sequence: CDR1 SNHLY, CDR2 FYNNEI. This CDR3 comprises 14 residues. Trimming pared 7 bases from V and 4 bases from J, leaving 16 bases between. The CDR3 DNA reads as TGTGCCAGCACCGACCCCAGGGGAAGAGAGACCCAGTACTTC. This sequence encodes CASTDPRGRETQYF.

This clonotype came up many times. The chain links TRBV18 to TRBJ1-2; possible D gene TRBD1, 6 bases. V lost 2 bases to trimming and J lost 5 bases, with 15 bases between them. The CDR3 covers 15 residues. Germline lookup yields CDR1 KGHSH and CDR2 LQKENI. The CDR3, as DNA: TGTGCCAGCTCACCAAGTTTGACAGGAGGATATGGCTACACCTTC. Amino acids: CASSPSLTGGYGYTF.

This clonotype occurred a few times. J is TRBJ1-2 and V is TRBV12-3 or TRBV12-4; TRBD1 agrees at 10 bases. V gave up 6 bases and J gave up 5 bases; unmatched junction bases: 9. This CDR3 is 15 amino acids long. CDR3 nucleotides: TGTGCCAGCAGACCCAGAAGGACAGGGGGTTATGGCTACACCTTC. Its translation is CASRPRRTGGYGYTF.

This clonotype has at least ten counts. The CDR3 sequence is CASSGVADTQYF. The DNA of the CDR3 is TGTGCCAGCAGCGGAGTGGCAGATACGCAGTATTTT. The J gene is TRBJ2-3, the V gene TRBV2; no clear D. CDR3 length: 12 residues. Germline V lookup: CDR1 SNHLY, CDR2 FYNNEI. The ends were cut back, 6 bases at V and 4 bases at J, with 8 bases in the middle. Combining the CDR3 with reference TRBV2 and TRBJ2-3 gives the whole variable domain EPEVTQTPSHQVTQMGQEVILRCVPISNHLYFYWYRQILGQKVEFLVSFYNNEISEKSEIFDDQFSVERPDGSNFTLKIRSTKLEDSAMYFCASSGVADTQYFGPGTRLTVL.

This clonotype was seen a single time. At one end, the junction sequence differs from germline, possibly due to a read error. The chain combines TRBV2 with TRBJ2-2, with TRBD1 identical over 7 bases. Germline V gene data show CDR1 as SNHLY and CDR2 as FYNNEI. The CDR3 loop spans 17 amino acids. CDR3 protein: CATSDHPDRVAAGELFF. The CDR3 DNA follows: TGTGCCACCAGTGACCACCCTGACAGGGTTGCGGCCGGGGAGCTGTTTTTT.

Only a few counts were recorded for this clonotype. The chain carries TRBV4-2 and TRBJ1-5, with D maybe TRBD1 (6 bases). CDR1 and CDR2 from the germline V gene are LGHNA and YNFKEQ. Trimming stripped 0 bases from V and 6 bases from J, with 12 bases between. The CDR3 has 15 amino acids. CDR3 in amino acids: CASSQDPGGSQPQHF. In DNA form, the CDR3 reads TGTGCCAGCAGCCAAGATCCGGGGGGCTCTCAGCCCCAGCATTTT.